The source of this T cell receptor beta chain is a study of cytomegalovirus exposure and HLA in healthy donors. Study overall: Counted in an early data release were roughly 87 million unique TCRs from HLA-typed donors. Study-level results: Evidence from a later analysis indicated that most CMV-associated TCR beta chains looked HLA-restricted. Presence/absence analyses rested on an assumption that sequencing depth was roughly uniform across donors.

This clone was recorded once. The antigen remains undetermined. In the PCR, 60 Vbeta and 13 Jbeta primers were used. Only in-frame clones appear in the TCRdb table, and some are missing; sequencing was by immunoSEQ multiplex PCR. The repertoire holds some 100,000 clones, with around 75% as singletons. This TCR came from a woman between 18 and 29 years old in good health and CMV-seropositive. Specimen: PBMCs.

The chain's CDR3 is CASSLVGVRNTGELFF. The CDR3 region has the DNA TGTGCCAGCAGCTTAGTCGGGGTCAGGAACACCGGGGAGCTGTTTTTT. The genes are TRBV7-7 and TRBJ2-2, with D possibly being TRBD2 (5 bases). This CDR3 has 16 amino acids. Germline values: CDR1 SSHAT, CDR2 FNYEAQ (reference sequence). Trimming left V 1 base short and J 1 base short, with 10 bases between.